The 10 T cell receptor beta chains below were found in one sample sequenced in a study of T cell clusters in autoimmune cytopenias. Multiplex touch-down PCR amplified TRB using TRB-A and TRB-B pools in one tube. No DNA is given; TCRdb re-called the multiplex PCR reads and lists each CDR3 protein once. The repertoire table contains roughly 5,300 distinct CDR3 sequences. Tens of thousands of genome equivalents of blood DNA were amplified for TRB. These data also formed part of another study, on T cell repertoires in aging, cancer and after chemotherapy.

The sequencing input was peripheral blood. These receptors all come from a human donor in good health.

Considering frequency, this clonotype is medium-sized. The chain has TRBV30 and TRBJ2-2; TCRdb returns TRBD1, unconfirmable since there is no DNA. The CDR3 totals 14 residues. The germline gives CDR1 GTSNPN, CDR2 SVGIG (reference sequence). CDR3 loop: CACLSRDSTGELFF.

This clonotype ranks as medium-sized in terms of frequency. J is TRBJ1-1 and V is TRBV19. The V gene's germline CDR1 is LNHDA and CDR2 SQIVND (reference sequence). The CDR3 is 14 residues long. CDR3 residues: CASRSQDADTEAFF.

This sequence joins TRBV24-1 and TRBJ2-5; there is no DNA to check the TCRdb D call of TRBD1. CDR1 KGHDR and CDR2 SFDVKD come from the germline V gene. There are 12 residues in the CDR3. CDR3 residues: CATSSWGETQYF.

The chain joins TRBV6-5 to TRBJ2-7; the TRBD2 assignment by TCRdb is unverifiable without DNA. The CDR3 contains 15 residues. Germline CDR1 reads MNHEY; CDR2 reads SVGAGI. CDR3 in amino acids: CASSSLAGGHFEQYF.

This rearrangement joins TRBV10-3 to TRBJ2-2; without DNA, the TCRdb call of TRBD1 cannot be checked. CDR3 size: 13 residues. The germline V gene encodes CDR1 ENHRY and CDR2 SYGVKD. CDR3 protein: CAIKGDGTGELFF.

The genes are TRBV15 and TRBJ1-5; the TRBD1 assignment by TCRdb is unverifiable without DNA. The CDR3 length is 17 residues. Germline assignment: CDR1 LNHNV and CDR2 YYDKDF (reference sequence). This CDR3 is CATSLQGGLYSNQPQHF.

The rearrangement uses TRBV5-1 and TRBJ2-3; TCRdb picks TRBD1, but there is no DNA to check that call. The V gene's germline CDR1 is SGHRS and CDR2 YFSETQ. The CDR3 runs to 13 residues. Here the CDR3 reads CASSSPNRHREYF.

The CDR3 protein is CASSVQGFITNTEAFF. The rearrangement links TRBV19 to TRBJ1-1; the D call of TRBD1 rests on TCRdb alone, since no DNA is present to check it. Germline CDR1 reads LNHDA; CDR2 reads SQIVND (reference sequence). The CDR3 contains 16 residues. The full variable domain, in which reference TRBV19 and TRBJ1-1 provide the parts outside the CDR3, is DGGITQSPKYLFRKEGQNVTLSCEQNLNHDAMYWYRQDPGQGLRLIYYSQIVNDFQKGDIAEGYSVSREKKESFPLTVTSAQKNPTAFYLCASSVQGFITNTEAFFGQGTRLTVV.

This clonotype ranks as medium-sized in terms of frequency. The rearrangement joins TRBV30 to TRBJ1-2. CDR3 length: 12 residues. Germline V gives CDR1 GTSNPN, CDR2 SVGIG (reference sequence). CDR3 sequence: CAWAGSSYGYTF.

J is TRBJ1-5 and V is TRBV6-5; no DNA is available, so the TRBD1 call from TCRdb remains unchecked. The CDR3 loop spans 13 amino acids. The V gene's germline CDR1 is MNHEY and CDR2 SVGAGI. CDR3 loop: CASSRGGGQPQHF.